The 14 T cell receptor beta chains below were found in one sample sequenced in a study of Ad26.COV2.S vaccination and SARS-CoV-2 variants (dated by TCRdb to the early 2020s). In light of the paper, this sample's treatment or condition label describes: roughly 20 received Ad26.COV2.S at low or high dose, single or two shots; several received placebo; per-sample allocation not given. Repertoires of vaccine and placebo recipients were sequenced from samples collected on day 63 after the first injection. Receptors were amplified or captured by the immunoSEQ multiplex PCR assay. Imported from immuneACCESS, the table was reduced by TCRdb to in-frame sequences with V and J called. These copies leave out some clones; in studies compared against another copy, an unresolved V gene accounts for under half, and the cause of the remainder is not known. The sample records around 380,000 clones, about 88% of which are singletons. The ten largest make up 3% to 4.5% of the sample.

This specimen consisted of peripheral blood, obtained in a trial of Ad26.COV2.S vaccine versus placebo. All receptors come from a person aged 18-65 years who received the Ad26.COV2.S COVID-19 vaccine or a placebo.

The chain employs TRBV4-1 and TRBJ1-1; D gene unclear. This CDR3 region has 16 residues. Looked up from germline, CDR1 is MGHRA and CDR2 is YSYEKL. V dropped 1 base and J dropped 1 base, with 13 bases sitting between them. The chain's CDR3 is CASSQVTTGWNTEAFF. CDR3 sequence (DNA): TGCGCCAGCAGCCAAGTTACTACCGGGTGGAACACTGAAGCTTTCTTT.

This sequence joins TRBV29-1 and TRBJ2-7; 8 bases are shared with TRBD1. V lost 7 bases, J lost 3 bases, and 2 bases stayed unmatched. This CDR3 has 11 residues. Germline V gene data show CDR1 as SQVTM and CDR2 as ANQGSEA. The CDR3 bases are TGCAGCGGGACAGGGAACTACGAGCAGTACTTC. It is translated as CSGTGNYEQYF.

The J gene is TRBJ1-3, the V gene TRBV5-1; D remains unclear. In germline, CDR1 is SGHRS, CDR2 YFSETQ. V lost 4 bases to trimming and J lost 0 bases, with 8 bases between them. The CDR3 length is 14 residues. Here the CDR3 DNA reads TGCGCCAGCAGCCTCAGAGTCTCTGGAAACACCATATATTTT. Translated: CASSLRVSGNTIYF.

This chain links TRBV30 with TRBJ1-2; 7 nucleotides match TRBD1. Germline V gives CDR1 GTSNPN, CDR2 SVGIG (reference sequence). CDR3 size: 12 residues. With 1 base clipped from V and 7 bases from J, the junction kept 3 bases outside the gene matches. The CDR3 nucleotides read TGTGCCTGGAGTGACGACAGGGCTGGCTACACCTTC. Amino acid sequence: CAWSDDRAGYTF.

The chain employs TRBV7-2 and TRBJ1-2; D is perhaps TRBD1 (5 bases). Trimming removed 5 bases from V and 0 bases from J, with 13 bases in between. Germline CDR1 reads SGHTA; CDR2 reads FQGNSA. CDR3 length: 15 residues. In DNA form, the CDR3 reads TGTGCCAGCAGCAAAGAACAGGAAGCTAACTATGGCTACACCTTC. Amino acid sequence: CASSKEQEANYGYTF.

The V gene is TRBV5-5, the J gene TRBJ2-6, with a weak D call TRBD2 (5 bases). The germline V gene encodes CDR1 SGHKS and CDR2 YYEKEE (reference sequence). Trimming cost V 4 bases and J 0 bases, with 17 bases left between them. The CDR3 covers 18 residues. CDR3 sequence: CASSLAGSDLSGANVLTF. CDR3 bases: TGTGCCAGCAGCCTAGCCGGGTCAGACCTCTCTGGGGCCAACGTCCTGACTTTC.

This clone has just one count. The V call is TRBV11-3, the J call TRBJ2-1; D could derive from TRBD1 or TRBD2 (5 bases each). Germline CDR1 SGHNT, CDR2 YENEEA. CDR3 length equals 16 residues. The germline V and J ends were trimmed by 0 bases and 9 bases, with 18 bases remaining between them. This CDR3 is CASSLDFGGTHGEQFF. CDR3 nucleotides: TGTGCCAGCAGCTTAGATTTTGGGGGAACTCACGGTGAGCAGTTCTTC.

This sequence joins TRBV5-1 and TRBJ2-6, with 9 nucleotides matching TRBD1. Unmatched junction bases numbered 4, after V lost 0 bases and J lost 0 bases. There are 18 residues in the CDR3. Per the germline V gene, CDR1 is SGHRS and CDR2 is YFSETQ. The CDR3 reads CASSLGTGARSGANVLTF. For the CDR3, the DNA is TGCGCCAGCAGCTTGGGGACAGGGGCTCGCTCTGGGGCCAACGTCCTGACTTTC.

This sequence joins TRBV7-2 and TRBJ2-4; D might be TRBD1 (6 bases). Germline CDR1 reads SGHTA; CDR2 reads FQGNSA. The ends were cut back, 3 bases at V and 8 bases at J, with 11 bases in the middle. The CDR3 is made up of 13 amino acids. Here the CDR3 reads CASSLVRGDIQYF. The CDR3 region has the DNA TGTGCCAGCAGCTTGGTCAGGGGAGACATTCAGTACTTC.

V and J are TRBV11-2 and TRBJ2-5, with 11 bases aligning to TRBD2. Germline CDR1 reads SGHAT; CDR2 reads FQNNGV. The CDR3 contains 16 residues. With V trimmed by 4 bases and J by 6 bases, 10 bases remained unmatched. Here the CDR3 DNA reads TGTGCCAGCAGCTCGACGGCTAGCGGGGGGATGAAGACCCAGTACTTC. Protein sequence: CASSSTASGGMKTQYF.

The CDR3 bases are TGCGCCAGCAGCCAAGCCCCCAATGAAGCTTTCTTT. Translation gives CASSQAPNEAFF. V usage is TRBV4-3 and J usage is TRBJ1-1; D ambiguous. From germline, CDR1 is LGHNA and CDR2 YSLEER. The CDR3 contains 12 residues. V was trimmed by 1 base and J by 7 bases, leaving 7 bases between them.

The chain recombines TRBV12-5 with TRBJ2-7; TRBD2 matches at 10 bases. This CDR3 comprises 16 residues. Trimming took 4 bases from V and 3 from J; bases not matched to a gene: 9. Germline CDR1 and CDR2: LGHNT and FRNRAP. Here the CDR3 reads CASGSPRLAGVYEQYF. CDR3 in DNA: TGTGCTAGTGGTTCCCCCCGGCTAGCGGGGGTCTACGAGCAGTACTTC.

V gene TRBV5-1 combines with J gene TRBJ2-1; TRBD2 matches at 10 bases. The length of the CDR3 is 15 residues. CDR1 and CDR2 (germline): SGHRS, YFSETQ. V gave up 4 bases and J gave up 8 bases; unmatched junction bases: 9. The CDR3: CASSPGPSGGDEQFF. DNA of the CDR3: TGCGCCAGCAGCCCGGGACCTAGCGGGGGAGATGAGCAGTTCTTC.

The V call is TRBV19, the J call TRBJ1-1; maybe TRBD1 (6 bases). CDR1 and CDR2 (germline): LNHDA, SQIVND (reference sequence). V gave up 6 bases and J gave up 7 bases, with 15 bases separating them. The CDR3 is 13 residues long. CDR3 loop: CASSRRGLDEAFF. DNA for the CDR3: TGTGCCAGTAGCCGAAGGGGGTTGGATGAAGCTTTCTTT. Full variable domain (rest looked up from reference TRBV19 and TRBJ1-1): DGGITQSPKYLFRKEGQNVTLSCEQNLNHDAMYWYRQDPGQGLRLIYYSQIVNDFQKGDIAEGYSVSREKKESFPLTVTSAQKNPTAFYLCASSRRGLDEAFFGQGTRLTVV.